This is a list of T cell receptor beta chains from one sample in a study of T cells in localized non-small cell lung cancer. The method was immunoSEQ multiplex PCR; TCRdb's version includes in-frame clones alone and lacks a portion of them. The table includes around 100,000 clones, about 87% detected once. Sequenced material: peripheral blood, taken before any cancer treatment. These receptors came from a man aged 35 to 69 with stage I squamous cell lung carcinoma. Both conserved end residues are part of each CDR3.

>TRBV5-4|15
CATRAGGSSGNTIYF
>TRBV18|17
CASSSPGTSGGSYEQYF
>TRBV27|15
CASKPIRDRGSPLHF
>TRBV7-9|15
CASTPLPQGAGSQYF
>TRBV19|15
CASSRTVSFGETQYF
>TRBV7-9|14
CASCGQGAIGELFF
>TRBV6-4|19
CASSLYPRSQVQGIYEQYF
>TRBV5-1|15
CASSLLPGQGTGYTF
>TRBV12-5|13
CASGLRDNSPLHF
>TRBV27|15
CASSQTRDRGYQAFF
>TRBV5-1|14
CASSLTGRDTEAFF
>TRBV6-5|13
CASRRTALAEAFF
>TRBV5-5|14
CASSLANRKNTIYF
>TRBV7-8|17
CASSFPRDRRNTDTQYF
>TRBV2|15
CASSESVSLTDTQYF
>TRBV4-1|16
CASSQEVGVRGYGYTF
>TRBV25-1|12
CASQGASYEQYF
>TRBV7-9|17
CASSFSLTGPSGNTIYF
>TRBV10-3|18
CAISSTPFAGGLSGELFF
>TRBV29-1|15
CSVRIRGQGFDEQFF
>TRBV9|16
CASSRQGALGNYGYTF
>TRBV7-9|14
CASSKDGSNQPQHF
>TRBV6-1|15
CASSPLAGSRDTQYF
>TRBV5-4|15
CASSLDVATNEKLFF
>TRBV5-1|14
CASSLTDRGHGYTF
>TRBV6-6|14
CASTNRGGGSPLHF